Listed below are T cell receptor beta chains from one sample, sequenced in a study of OX40 agonist ivuxolimab in advanced cancers. Assay: immunoSEQ multiplex PCR; the TCRdb copy retains only in-frame clones and omits some. The sample comprises roughly 61,000 clones, about 87% of which are singletons, and over 3% rests with the top ten. The input for sequencing was CD4+ or CD8+ T cells sorted from blood, taken in a trial of the OX40 agonist ivuxolimab. Receptors were obtained from an adult with an advanced solid tumor such as melanoma, head and neck, liver or kidney cancer. The CDR3 runs from the conserved cysteine through the conserved F or W. Each record gives: CDR3 DNA, CDR3 protein, CDR3 length, J gene, D gene, V gene, clone size. D genes are given only for firm matches. Part of the rows lack a size; the others show once, few, many or a class for expanded clones.

cdr3_nt: TGTGCCAGCAGCTTAACGGTATATCAGCCCCAGCATTTT
cdr3_aa: CASSLTVYQPQHF
cdr3_length: 13
j_call: TRBJ1-5
d_call: -
v_call: TRBV11-2
clone_size: -

cdr3_nt: TGCGCCAGCAGCTTGACTAGCGGGAGGGTAGGCACAGATACGCAGTATTTT
cdr3_aa: CASSLTSGRVGTDTQYF
cdr3_length: 17
j_call: TRBJ2-3
d_call: TRBD2
v_call: TRBV5-1
clone_size: -

cdr3_nt: TGTGCCAGCAGCCAGCAGGGGATCCAAGAGACCCAGTACTTC
cdr3_aa: CASSQQGIQETQYF
cdr3_length: 14
j_call: TRBJ2-5
d_call: -
v_call: TRBV7-9
clone_size: -

cdr3_nt: TGTGCCAGCAGCAACAGGTTCCAAGAGACCCAGTACTTC
cdr3_aa: CASSNRFQETQYF
cdr3_length: 13
j_call: TRBJ2-5
d_call: -
v_call: TRBV5-6
clone_size: -

cdr3_nt: TGTGCCAGCAGCCCCCAAGCGGAGGGTTGGGGTACGCAGTATTTT
cdr3_aa: CASSPQAEGWGTQYF
cdr3_length: 15
j_call: TRBJ2-3
d_call: -
v_call: TRBV7-2
clone_size: once

cdr3_nt: TGCGCCAGCAGCCTATGGACAGATCCAGCGGGAGGTAACGAGCAGTACTTC
cdr3_aa: CASSLWTDPAGGNEQYF
cdr3_length: 17
j_call: TRBJ2-7
d_call: TRBD2
v_call: TRBV5-1
clone_size: -

cdr3_nt: TGTGCCAGCAGCTTAGTACAGTGGGTCGATGAGCAGTTCTTC
cdr3_aa: CASSLVQWVDEQFF
cdr3_length: 14
j_call: TRBJ2-1
d_call: -
v_call: TRBV7-2
clone_size: -

cdr3_nt: TGTGCCAGCAGCTGGCCTTGCCCAGGGGTCGAGCAGTACTTC
cdr3_aa: CASSWPCPGVEQYF
cdr3_length: 14
j_call: TRBJ2-7
d_call: -
v_call: TRBV12-1
clone_size: -

cdr3_nt: TGTGCCAGCAGCAAGCCCACCTCCTACGAGCAGTACTTC
cdr3_aa: CASSKPTSYEQYF
cdr3_length: 13
j_call: TRBJ2-7
d_call: -
v_call: TRBV21-1
clone_size: -

cdr3_nt: TGTGCCATCAGTCGGGACAGCAATCAGCCCCAGCATTTT
cdr3_aa: CAISRDSNQPQHF
cdr3_length: 13
j_call: TRBJ1-5
d_call: -
v_call: TRBV10-3
clone_size: -

cdr3_nt: TGTGCCAGCTATGGGCAGGGCGGTACTGAAGCTTTCTTT
cdr3_aa: CASYGQGGTEAFF
cdr3_length: 13
j_call: TRBJ1-1
d_call: -
v_call: TRBV11-1
clone_size: once

cdr3_nt: TGTGCCAGCAGTTGGGGACTAGCGGGGTTGGGCGAGCAGTACTTC
cdr3_aa: CASSWGLAGLGEQYF
cdr3_length: 15
j_call: TRBJ2-7
d_call: TRBD2
v_call: TRBV6-5
clone_size: -

cdr3_nt: TGTGCCAGCATGTCATCGGGAGGGCCCTCCTACGAGCAGTACTTC
cdr3_aa: CASMSSGGPSYEQYF
cdr3_length: 15
j_call: TRBJ2-7
d_call: TRBD2
v_call: TRBV28
clone_size: once

cdr3_nt: TGTGCCAGCAGCTCGGGACAGGCCTATGGCTACACCTTC
cdr3_aa: CASSSGQAYGYTF
cdr3_length: 13
j_call: TRBJ1-2
d_call: TRBD1
v_call: TRBV5-5
clone_size: -

cdr3_nt: TGTGCCACCAGCAGGGGGGCAGACTATGGCTACACCTTC
cdr3_aa: CATSRGADYGYTF
cdr3_length: 13
j_call: TRBJ1-2
d_call: -
v_call: TRBV15
clone_size: few

cdr3_nt: TGTGCCAGCAGCTTGTGGCAGGGGGCTTCCTACGAGCAGTACTTC
cdr3_aa: CASSLWQGASYEQYF
cdr3_length: 15
j_call: TRBJ2-7
d_call: TRBD1
v_call: TRBV5-8
clone_size: -

cdr3_nt: TGTGCCAGCAGCTCCGGGGTAGCGGGAGGTGGAGAGCAGTTCTTC
cdr3_aa: CASSSGVAGGGEQFF
cdr3_length: 15
j_call: TRBJ2-1
d_call: TRBD2
v_call: TRBV7-9
clone_size: -

cdr3_nt: TGTGCCATCAGGGGGACTAGCGGGAACTACAATGAGCAGTTCTTC
cdr3_aa: CAIRGTSGNYNEQFF
cdr3_length: 15
j_call: TRBJ2-1
d_call: TRBD2
v_call: TRBV10-3
clone_size: -

cdr3_nt: TGTGCCATCAGCACAAAAGAGACCCAGTACTTC
cdr3_aa: CAISTKETQYF
cdr3_length: 11
j_call: TRBJ2-5
d_call: -
v_call: TRBV10-3
clone_size: -

cdr3_nt: TGTGCCAGCAGTGATCAGTACGAGCAGTACTTC
cdr3_aa: CASSDQYEQYF
cdr3_length: 11
j_call: TRBJ2-7
d_call: -
v_call: TRBV6-5
clone_size: -

cdr3_nt: TGTGCCAGCAGTTATGGGGGAGGGGATCAGCCCCAGCATTTT
cdr3_aa: CASSYGGGDQPQHF
cdr3_length: 14
j_call: TRBJ1-5
d_call: -
v_call: TRBV6-5
clone_size: -

cdr3_nt: TGTGCCAGCAGAACCTTTAGTAGCAATCAGCCCCAGCATTTT
cdr3_aa: CASRTFSSNQPQHF
cdr3_length: 14
j_call: TRBJ1-5
d_call: -
v_call: TRBV6-1
clone_size: few

cdr3_nt: TGTGCCAGCAGCTTACTTAGGGTTGGTGGCGAGCAGTACTTC
cdr3_aa: CASSLLRVGGEQYF
cdr3_length: 14
j_call: TRBJ2-7
d_call: -
v_call: TRBV7-9
clone_size: -

cdr3_nt: TGTGCCAGCACCCCCGCGGCCGCAGCGGGAGGGCCTACCTACAATGAGCAGTTCTTC
cdr3_aa: CASTPAAAAGGPTYNEQFF
cdr3_length: 19
j_call: TRBJ2-1
d_call: TRBD2
v_call: TRBV28
clone_size: once

cdr3_nt: TGTGCCATCAGTGATCTAGCGGGAGCTGAGACCCAGTACTTC
cdr3_aa: CAISDLAGAETQYF
cdr3_length: 14
j_call: TRBJ2-5
d_call: TRBD2
v_call: TRBV10-3
clone_size: -

cdr3_nt: TGTGCCAGCACAGTTAGCACAGATACGCAGTATTTT
cdr3_aa: CASTVSTDTQYF
cdr3_length: 12
j_call: TRBJ2-3
d_call: -
v_call: TRBV6-1
clone_size: -

cdr3_nt: TGCGCCAGCAGCTTGTTGGGGACAACTCCTAATGCCCGAACTGGCTACACCTTC
cdr3_aa: CASSLLGTTPNARTGYTF
cdr3_length: 18
j_call: TRBJ1-2
d_call: -
v_call: TRBV5-1
clone_size: medium-sized

cdr3_nt: TGCGCCAGCAGCTTGACAGGGCAAGGAAACACCATATATTTT
cdr3_aa: CASSLTGQGNTIYF
cdr3_length: 14
j_call: TRBJ1-3
d_call: -
v_call: TRBV5-1
clone_size: once

cdr3_nt: TGTGCCAGCAGCGCCCGGACTAGCAGGGATACGCAGTATTTT
cdr3_aa: CASSARTSRDTQYF
cdr3_length: 14
j_call: TRBJ2-3
d_call: TRBD2
v_call: TRBV7-2
clone_size: few

cdr3_nt: TGTGCCAGCAGCTTCGAGACAGGCCCGGTTGATCATCAGCCCCAGCATTTT
cdr3_aa: CASSFETGPVDHQPQHF
cdr3_length: 17
j_call: TRBJ1-5
d_call: -
v_call: TRBV7-8
clone_size: -

cdr3_nt: TGTGCCAGCAGCTTCTGGGACGGAACCTACGAGCAGTACTTC
cdr3_aa: CASSFWDGTYEQYF
cdr3_length: 14
j_call: TRBJ2-7
d_call: -
v_call: TRBV5-8
clone_size: once

cdr3_nt: TGTGCCAGCAGTCACCCGTGGGGAGGTGGTTCTAGCACAGATACGCAGTATTTT
cdr3_aa: CASSHPWGGGSSTDTQYF
cdr3_length: 18
j_call: TRBJ2-3
d_call: -
v_call: TRBV28
clone_size: -

cdr3_nt: TGTGCCAGTAGTTTTCATTGGGGGCCTCTATCCTACAATGAGCAGTTCTTC
cdr3_aa: CASSFHWGPLSYNEQFF
cdr3_length: 17
j_call: TRBJ2-1
d_call: -
v_call: TRBV19
clone_size: -

cdr3_nt: TGCGCCAGCAGCCGCGGAACAGAGATAGGTCAGCCCCAGCATTTT
cdr3_aa: CASSRGTEIGQPQHF
cdr3_length: 15
j_call: TRBJ1-5
d_call: -
v_call: TRBV5-1
clone_size: few

cdr3_nt: TGTGCCAGCAGCCACAGGGACGAGACCACGGACAGGCGATTAGGAAACACCATATATTTT
cdr3_aa: CASSHRDETTDRRLGNTIYF
cdr3_length: 20
j_call: TRBJ1-3
d_call: TRBD1
v_call: TRBV13
clone_size: -

cdr3_nt: TGTGCCAGCACCTCCCACAGCCAAGAGACCCAGTACTTC
cdr3_aa: CASTSHSQETQYF
cdr3_length: 13
j_call: TRBJ2-5
d_call: -
v_call: TRBV2
clone_size: -

cdr3_nt: TGTGCCAGCAGTAGGACAGATTTACGTTGGCAGTACTTC
cdr3_aa: CASSRTDLRWQYF
cdr3_length: 13
j_call: TRBJ2-7
d_call: -
v_call: TRBV28
clone_size: -

cdr3_nt: TGTGCCAGCAGCTTAACCGGGACAGCTTACAATGAGCAGTTCTTC
cdr3_aa: CASSLTGTAYNEQFF
cdr3_length: 15
j_call: TRBJ2-1
d_call: TRBD1
v_call: TRBV7-9
clone_size: once

cdr3_nt: TGTGCCAGCAGCCTAATGACAGGGTTCACTGAAGCTTTCTTT
cdr3_aa: CASSLMTGFTEAFF
cdr3_length: 14
j_call: TRBJ1-1
d_call: TRBD1
v_call: TRBV7-9
clone_size: -

cdr3_nt: TGTGCCAGCACCTTCCGTGATGAAGGTAGCCGCGGTGGGGAGACCCAGTACTTC
cdr3_aa: CASTFRDEGSRGGETQYF
cdr3_length: 18
j_call: TRBJ2-5
d_call: -
v_call: TRBV7-3
clone_size: -

cdr3_nt: TGTGCCAGCAGTGACTTTGGCGGGAGTCCTGTCGGTGAGCAGTTCTTC
cdr3_aa: CASSDFGGSPVGEQFF
cdr3_length: 16
j_call: TRBJ2-1
d_call: TRBD2
v_call: TRBV6-4
clone_size: -

cdr3_nt: TGTGCCAGCAGCTTGGGACTGGGAAATGAGCAGTTCTTC
cdr3_aa: CASSLGLGNEQFF
cdr3_length: 13
j_call: TRBJ2-1
d_call: -
v_call: TRBV5-6
clone_size: -

cdr3_nt: TGTGCCAGCAGCGGCGGACTAGCGGAGACCTACGAGCAGTACTTC
cdr3_aa: CASSGGLAETYEQYF
cdr3_length: 15
j_call: TRBJ2-7
d_call: TRBD2
v_call: TRBV9
clone_size: once

cdr3_nt: TGCAGCGTTGAATACCGGGACAGGGTGTTTTACAATGAGCAGTTCTTC
cdr3_aa: CSVEYRDRVFYNEQFF
cdr3_length: 16
j_call: TRBJ2-1
d_call: TRBD1
v_call: TRBV29-1
clone_size: -

cdr3_nt: TGTGCCAGCAGCCCGCGGGGGGGCGGGACTGAAGCTTTCTTT
cdr3_aa: CASSPRGGGTEAFF
cdr3_length: 14
j_call: TRBJ1-1
d_call: -
v_call: TRBV5-8
clone_size: -

cdr3_nt: TGTGCCAGCAGTTACTCGGAGGAACCGTACAATGAGCAGTTCTTC
cdr3_aa: CASSYSEEPYNEQFF
cdr3_length: 15
j_call: TRBJ2-1
d_call: -
v_call: TRBV6-6
clone_size: -